This T cell receptor beta chain originates from a study of blood T cell repertoires in COVID-19. Across the whole study: The United States, Italy and Spain were the sources of the acute and convalescent COVID-19 samples. T cells, B-cell-depleted T cells, or PBMCs provided the cDNA or gDNA that served as material.

V shed 4 bases, J shed 5 bases, and the junction held 5 bases outside the gene matches. This CDR3 has 15 residues. Germline CDR1 is KGHSH and CDR2 is LQKENI. Original methodology: From reference gene primer amplification, estimates of nucleated cell counts were derived. Method: immunoSEQ multiplex PCR; TCRdb's copy keeps in-frame clones and lacks some. That table supplies the V and J calls and clone size; D and trimming were determined from the DNA. The sample carries some 160,000 clones, about 90% recorded once. The sequencing input was peripheral blood. This chain links TRBV18 with TRBJ1-4, with 9 bases fitting TRBD1. This receptor was taken from a man aged 60 to 75 with acute or convalescent COVID-19. CDR3 coding DNA: TGTGCCAGCTCACGGACCGGGACAGGGAATGAAAAACTGTTTTTT. Amino acids: CASSRTGTGNEKLFF.